The 10 T cell receptor beta chains below all came from one sample that was sequenced in a study of PD-L1 blockade in urothelial cancer. Time point of the sample: pretreatment peripheral blood. Libraries were prepared by immunoSEQ multiplex PCR; TCRdb keeps only in-frame clonotypes and omits some of them. The profile shows about 130,000 clones, approximately 84% of them singletons. The starting material was PBMCs, obtained around atezolizumab (anti-PD-L1) treatment. These receptors came from a man in his forties or fifties with urothelial cancer.

V usage is TRBV7-3 and J usage is TRBJ2-1, with D possibly matching TRBD1 (7 bases). The V gene's germline CDR1 is SGHTA and CDR2 FQGTGA. This CDR3 spans 15 amino acids. Trimming stripped 4 bases from V and 7 bases from J, with 17 bases between. The DNA for the CDR3 is TGTGCCAGCAGCTCAGCTACGACAGGGAGGAATGAGCAGTTCTTC. It translates to CASSSATTGRNEQFF. The whole variable domain, filled in from reference TRBV7-3 and TRBJ2-1, reads GAGVSQTPSNKVTEKGKYVELRCDPISGHTALYWYRQSLGQGPEFLIYFQGTGAADDSGLPNDRFFAVRPEGSVSTLKIQRTERGDSAVYLCASSSATTGRNEQFFGPGTRLTVL.

The chain carries TRBV27 and TRBJ1-3; no firm D call. This CDR3 has 11 amino acids. The germline V gene has CDR1 MNHEY and CDR2 SMNVEV (reference sequence). V lost 6 bases and J 4 bases, leaving 4 bases between the germline ends. DNA of the CDR3: TGTGCCAGCAGACGGGGAAACACCATATATTTT. This sequence encodes CASRRGNTIYF.

The genes are TRBV19 and TRBJ2-7, with D perhaps matching TRBD1 (5 bases). CDR1 LNHDA and CDR2 SQIVND come from the germline V gene (reference sequence). The CDR3 extends over 14 amino acids. Deletions cut 5 bases from V and 7 bases from J, with 18 bases between. The DNA for the CDR3 is TGTGCCAGTAGTCCGGACACTCGGCTGAGGGAGCAGTACTTC. It translates to CASSPDTRLREQYF.

The V and J genes are TRBV5-8 and TRBJ1-5; D unclear. The CDR3 spans 14 residues. Germline V gives CDR1 SGHTS, CDR2 YDEGEE. The germline V and J ends were trimmed by 3 bases and 3 bases, with 10 bases remaining between them. In DNA, the CDR3 is TGTGCCAGCAGCTACAACCACTACAATCAGCCCCAGCATTTT. Its translation is CASSYNHYNQPQHF.

This clone has just a few counts. The chain uses TRBV28 and TRBJ1-2; no reliable D call. Trimming removed 6 bases at V and 3 bases at J, with 23 bases between. The CDR3 extends over 17 amino acids. CDR1 is MDHEN, CDR2 SYDVKM, per germline. The CDR3 protein is CASSLTSGPLRDYGYTF. Here the CDR3 DNA reads TGTGCCAGCAGCCTAACCTCGGGCCCCCTGAGGGACTATGGCTACACCTTC.

The V and J genes are TRBV6-6 and TRBJ2-7, with 9 bases identical to TRBD2. Unmatched junction bases numbered 11, after V lost 6 bases and J lost 5 bases. CDR3 length: 15 amino acids. In germline, CDR1 is MNHNY, CDR2 SVGAGI (reference sequence). The CDR3 bases are TGTGCCAGCAGATCCTATAGCGGGAGATCCGACGAGCAGTACTTC. The encoded protein is CASRSYSGRSDEQYF.

The chain employs TRBV18 and TRBJ2-7, with 8 bases identical to TRBD2. V lost 2 bases and J lost 6; bases outside the gene matches: 12. The CDR3 is made up of 16 amino acids. CDR1 and CDR2 (germline): KGHSH, LQKENI. Here the CDR3 reads CASSPKGSSGKGEQYF. CDR3 DNA sequence: TGTGCCAGCTCACCAAAAGGTAGTAGCGGGAAGGGCGAGCAGTACTTC.

The gene calls are TRBV28 and TRBJ2-2, with a possible D match to TRBD1 (6 bases). Trimming cost V 8 bases and J 3 bases, with 16 bases left between them. The CDR3 contains 15 residues. Per germline, CDR1 MDHEN and CDR2 SYDVKM. The CDR3 protein is CASVSSGQYTGELFF. The DNA for the CDR3 is TGTGCCAGCGTGTCGTCCGGACAGTACACCGGGGAGCTGTTTTTT.

The chain is built from TRBV5-1 and TRBJ2-3; no clear D. From germline, CDR1 is SGHRS and CDR2 YFSETQ. The CDR3 has 16 amino acids. Trimming pared 0 bases from V and 0 bases from J, leaving 11 bases between. The CDR3 nucleotides are TGCGCCAGCAGCTTGGACAGACGTACTAGCACAGATACGCAGTATTTT. It specifies CASSLDRRTSTDTQYF.

The gene calls are TRBV11-2 and TRBJ2-1, with 10 bases lining up with TRBD2. The germline V gene has CDR1 SGHAT and CDR2 FQNNGV. The CDR3 extends over 17 amino acids. The trim removed 5 bases at V and 4 bases at J, leaving 11 bases unmatched. CDR3 DNA: TGTGCCAGCAGCCCCCAGCTGACTAGCGGGCGGTACAATGAGCAGTTCTTC. Its protein product is CASSPQLTSGRYNEQFF.